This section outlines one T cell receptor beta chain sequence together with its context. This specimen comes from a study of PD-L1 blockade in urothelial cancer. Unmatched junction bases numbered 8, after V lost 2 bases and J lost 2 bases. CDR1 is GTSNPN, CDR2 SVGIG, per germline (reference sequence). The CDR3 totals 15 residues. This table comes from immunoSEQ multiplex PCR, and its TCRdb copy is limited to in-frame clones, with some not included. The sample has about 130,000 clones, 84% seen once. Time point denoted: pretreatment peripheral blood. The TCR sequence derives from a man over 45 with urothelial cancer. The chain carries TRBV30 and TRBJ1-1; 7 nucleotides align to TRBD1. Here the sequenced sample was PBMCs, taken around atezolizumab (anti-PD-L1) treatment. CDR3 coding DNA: TGTGCCTGGAGTAGGGGACGGACAGGCAACACTGAAGCTTTCTTT. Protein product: CAWSRGRTGNTEAFF.